The 14 T cell receptor beta chains listed next were all sequenced from one sample in a study of blood T cell repertoires in COVID-19. Profiled with immunoSEQ multiplex PCR; TCRdb holds only in-frame clones, not every one. Here the sample spans 150,000 to 200,000 clones, 80% being singletons. Sequences were obtained from PBMCs or T cells enriched from blood (not recorded which). Receptor source: a man aged 40-49 years who had recovered from COVID-19.

The rearrangement joins TRBV29-1 to TRBJ2-3; D not resolved. This CDR3 contains 13 residues. Germline values: CDR1 SQVTM, CDR2 ANQGSEA. Trimming took off 0 bases at V and 7 bases at J, with 11 bases between the two ends. The CDR3 loop reads CSVEDPPENTQYF. In DNA form, the CDR3 reads TGCAGCGTTGAAGACCCTCCGGAGAATACGCAGTATTTT.

This chain joins TRBV5-1 and TRBJ2-5; 16 bases line up with TRBD2. Germline loops: CDR1 SGHRS, CDR2 YFSETQ. The ends lost 4 bases at V and 5 bases at J; junction bases unmatched: 8. CDR3 length: 17 residues. CDR3 bases: TGCGCCAGCAGCCCCGGGACTAGCGGGGGGGCGGCGGAGACCCAGTACTTC. Its translation is CASSPGTSGGAAETQYF.

This rearrangement joins TRBV9 to TRBJ2-1; TRBD2 agrees at 9 bases. CDR1 is SGDLS, CDR2 YYNGEE, per germline. Trimming cost V 0 bases and J 15 bases; bases outside gene matches: 7. CDR3 length: 13 residues. The CDR3 loop reads CASSVGVAGDVFF. The CDR3, as DNA: TGTGCCAGCAGCGTAGGTGTAGCGGGGGATGTGTTCTTC.

This clone was recorded a few times. This same CDR3 is encoded by further DNA sequences in the sample. The chain couples TRBV9 to TRBJ2-1, with D uncertain. The CDR3 has 12 amino acids. Trimming cost V 1 base and J 4 bases, with 3 bases left between them. Per germline, CDR1 SGDLS and CDR2 YYNGEE. The CDR3: CASSVTYNEQFF. The CDR3 nucleotides read TGTGCCAGCAGCGTAACTTACAATGAGCAGTTCTTC.

V is TRBV13 and J is TRBJ1-6, with 8 bases identical to TRBD1. Germline V CDR1 and CDR2: PRHDT, FYEKMQ (reference sequence). This CDR3 is built from 14 residues. V shed 5 bases, J shed 9 bases, and the junction held 6 bases outside the gene matches. The CDR3 loop reads CASSVGTGGSPLHF. Here the CDR3 DNA reads TGTGCCAGCAGCGTTGGGACAGGTGGTTCACCCCTCCACTTT. Full variable domain (remainder filled in from reference TRBV13 and TRBJ1-6): AAGVIQSPRHLIKEKRETATLKCYPIPRHDTVYWYQQGPGQDPQFLISFYEKMQSDKGSIPDRFSAQQFSDYHSELNMSSLELGDSALYFCASSVGTGGSPLHFGNGTRLTVT.

The chain employs TRBV6-5 and TRBJ1-2, with a weak D call TRBD1 (5 bases). The germline gives CDR1 MNHEY, CDR2 SVGAGI. Trimming removed 6 bases from V and 7 bases from J, with 12 bases in between. This CDR3 is 12 amino acids long. In DNA, the CDR3 is TGTGCCAGCAGATCAGGGCCTGGTGGCTACACCTTC. This translates into CASRSGPGGYTF.

This clone occurred a few times. The chain recombines TRBV30 with TRBJ1-3; D is ambiguous. Germline values: CDR1 GTSNPN, CDR2 SVGIG (reference sequence). The CDR3 extends over 14 amino acids. Trimming stripped 0 bases from V and 4 bases from J, with 10 bases between. The CDR3 here is CAWSVHRPGNTIYF. CDR3 nucleotide sequence: TGTGCCTGGAGTGTACACAGACCGGGAAACACCATATATTTT.

V usage is TRBV19 and J usage is TRBJ1-3; the D gene is possibly TRBD1 (5 bases). V was shortened by 5 bases and J by 4 bases, with 15 bases between the two germline ends. The CDR3 covers 15 residues. Germline V gene sequence: CDR1 LNHDA, CDR2 SQIVND (reference sequence). The CDR3 here is CASSSLQVLGNTIYF. The CDR3 DNA is TGTGCCAGTAGTTCCCTACAGGTTCTCGGAAACACCATATATTTT.

This chain links TRBV4-2 with TRBJ1-5; 11 bases map to TRBD1. This CDR3 has 17 residues. Germline V gives CDR1 LGHNA, CDR2 YNFKEQ. V lost 1 base and J lost 4; bases outside the gene matches: 6. CDR3 in DNA: TGTGCCAGCAGCCAAGGGACAGGGGGCGGGTTTAATCAGCCCCAGCATTTT. It is translated as CASSQGTGGGFNQPQHF.

In nucleotides, the CDR3 is TGTGCCACCAGTGATTTGACAGAGTATGGCTACACCTTC. This translates into CATSDLTEYGYTF. This sequence joins TRBV24-1 and TRBJ1-2; no definite D call. This CDR3 is built from 13 residues. Trimming pared 0 bases from V and 5 bases from J, leaving 6 bases between. Germline V gene data show CDR1 as KGHDR and CDR2 as SFDVKD.

This chain links TRBV3-1 (or the pseudogene TRBV3-2) with TRBJ2-1; D gene uncertain. Germline V gene sequence: CDR1 LGHDT, CDR2 YNNKEL (reference sequence). The length of the CDR3 is 16 residues. V lost 0 bases and J 8 bases, leaving 17 bases between the germline ends. The CDR3 region is CASSQDPRSRYYEQFF. The CDR3 DNA is TGTGCCAGCAGCCAAGACCCTAGATCTAGATACTATGAGCAGTTCTTC.

This clone came up once. The chain is built from TRBV19 and TRBJ1-1; D unclear. V lost 5 bases and J 0 bases, leaving 10 bases between the germline ends. Germline loops: CDR1 LNHDA, CDR2 SQIVND (reference sequence). This CDR3 comprises 14 residues. CDR3 in DNA: TGTGCCAGTAGTCCCAGTTTCATGAACACTGAAGCTTTCTTT. It specifies CASSPSFMNTEAFF.

DNA for the CDR3: TGTGCCAGCAGTGGGGGAACTAGTAGGCGCACAGATACGCAGTATTTT. This gives the protein CASSGGTSRRTDTQYF. This sequence joins TRBV2 and TRBJ2-3, with a tentative D call TRBD2 (5 bases). CDR1 is SNHLY, CDR2 FYNNEI, per germline. CDR3 length: 16 residues. Trimming stripped 4 bases from V and 1 base from J, with 15 bases between.

V and J are TRBV7-8 and TRBJ1-1; D ambiguous. V shed 1 base and J shed 4 bases, with 7 bases lying between them. This CDR3 region has 13 residues. Germline CDR1 SGHVS, CDR2 FQNEAQ. CDR3 loop: CASSLERVTEAFF. The CDR3 bases are TGTGCCAGCAGCTTAGAGAGGGTCACTGAAGCTTTCTTT.